The rows below give T cell receptor beta chains drawn from one sample of a study of technical replicates of blood from a few donors. TCRdb keeps only in-frame clones here, not all; method: immunoSEQ multiplex PCR. The sample records fewer than 90,000 clones, roughly 93% being singletons. Specimen: T cells isolated from PBMCs. The receptors shown here come from a human donor in good health. The CDR3 runs from the conserved cysteine through the conserved F or W. D genes are given only for firm matches. Not every row has a clone size; where given, it reads once, few, many or a size class.

clone_size	v_call	d_call	j_call	cdr3_length	cdr3_aa	cdr3_nt
NA	TRBV7-9	NA	TRBJ2-7	14	CASSLVGGTYEQYF	TGTGCCAGCAGCTTGGTAGGGGGAACCTACGAGCAGTACTTC
NA	TRBV13	TRBD2	TRBJ2-5	17	CASSSLLLAGGQETQYF	TGTGCCAGCAGCTCCCTCCTACTAGCGGGGGGACAAGAGACCCAGTACTTC
NA	TRBV30	NA	TRBJ1-2	15	CAWSDRSTVFNGYTF	TGTGCCTGGAGTGATCGATCGACAGTGTTCAACGGCTACACCTTC
NA	TRBV5-1	NA	TRBJ2-7	17	CASSSANLGRSSYEQYF	TGCGCCAGCAGCTCCGCTAATCTGGGCCGAAGCTCCTACGAGCAGTACTTC
NA	TRBV29-1	NA	TRBJ2-5	15	CSVEAEVPYEGTQYF	TGCAGCGTTGAAGCGGAAGTTCCCTATGAGGGGACCCAGTACTTC
NA	TRBV5-1	TRBD2	TRBJ2-2	16	CASSFTSGGAIGELFF	TGCGCCAGCAGCTTCACTAGCGGGGGGGCCATCGGGGAGCTGTTTTTT
few	TRBV30	NA	TRBJ1-1	12	CAWSVLARGAFF	TGTGCCTGGAGTGTATTAGCCAGGGGAGCTTTCTTT
NA	TRBV15	TRBD1	TRBJ1-1	13	CATRQGQNTEAFF	TGTGCCACTAGACAGGGCCAGAACACTGAAGCTTTCTTT
NA	TRBV6-5	NA	TRBJ2-7	13	CASSSTSVREQYF	TGTGCCAGCAGTTCGACTAGTGTGCGCGAGCAGTACTTC
NA	TRBV14	TRBD2	TRBJ2-2	16	CASSSPGLAGDGELFF	TGTGCCAGCAGCTCCCCGGGACTAGCGGGAGACGGGGAGCTGTTTTTT
NA	TRBV4-1	TRBD1	TRBJ2-1	17	CASSQEAGTGPYNEQFF	TGCGCCAGCAGCCAAGAGGCCGGGACAGGGCCCTACAATGAGCAGTTCTTC
NA	TRBV5-1	TRBD2	TRBJ2-7	13	CASSLNGGGEQYF	TGCGCCAGCAGCCTAAATGGGGGGGGCGAGCAGTACTTC
few	TRBV4-1	NA	TRBJ1-1	14	CASSHPGMNTEAFF	TGCGCCAGCAGCCATCCAGGGATGAACACTGAAGCTTTCTTT